Shown below are 29 T cell receptor beta chains from a single sample sequenced in a study of T cell responses to AZD1222 COVID-19 vaccine (dated by TCRdb to the early 2020s). To prepare the library, the immunoSEQ multiplex PCR assay was applied. TCRdb obtained this table from immuneACCESS and retained in-frame rearrangements with V and J assigned. These tables miss some clones; where compared with another copy, unresolved V genes account for less than half of the shortfall, and the remainder is unexplained. For this sample there are 150,000 or so clones; about 90% appear just once. Under 1.2% of the sample comes from the top ten. The time point tag for this specimen amounts to: about 28 days (+/-7) after the second vaccine dose. The source was peripheral blood, collected 28 days after the second AZD1222 dose. The source is an adult who received the AZD1222 COVID-19 vaccine.

V is TRBV7-6 and J is TRBJ2-7; 9 nucleotides line up with TRBD1. The length of the CDR3 is 14 residues. Germline-derived CDR1 and CDR2 are SGHVS and FNYEAQ. Germline trimming cut 4 bases from V and 5 bases from J; bases unmatched to any gene: 6. CDR3 in amino acids: CASSSGTGFHEQYF. The CDR3 DNA reads TGTGCCAGCAGCTCCGGGACAGGGTTCCACGAGCAGTACTTC.

This clone came up once. The V call is TRBV7-2, the J call TRBJ2-7, with 8 positions matching TRBD1. J was trimmed by 6 bases and V by 6 bases; bases with no gene match: 16. Germline loops: CDR1 SGHTA, CDR2 FQGNSA. The CDR3 length is 16 residues. The CDR3 region is CASSPFPGQVVSEQYF. The CDR3 nucleotides are TGTGCCAGCAGTCCATTTCCGGGACAGGTTGTTTCCGAGCAGTACTTC.

This chain connects TRBV2 to TRBJ2-5, with D uncertain. Trimming stripped 4 bases from V and 5 bases from J, with 14 bases between. The germline V gene encodes CDR1 SNHLY and CDR2 FYNNEI. The CDR3 totals 14 residues. The CDR3 here is CASSGQTLWETQYF. As DNA, the CDR3 is TGTGCCAGCAGTGGGCAAACCCTGTGGGAGACCCAGTACTTC.

The chain carries TRBV5-4 and TRBJ1-2; unclear D gene. Germline V gene data show CDR1 as SGHNT and CDR2 as YYREEE (reference sequence). This CDR3 comprises 13 residues. Trimming took 2 bases from V and 3 from J, leaving 8 bases between them. The CDR3 loop is CASSLDGDYGYTF. Written as DNA, the CDR3 is TGTGCCAGCAGCTTAGACGGCGACTATGGCTACACCTTC.

The chain joins TRBV4-1 to TRBJ1-2; tentatively, D is TRBD1 (6 bases). Germline V gene lookup returns CDR1 MGHRA and CDR2 YSYEKL. The CDR3 has 12 residues. Deletions cut 2 bases from V and 5 bases from J, with 6 bases between. The CDR3 is CASSQTGYGYTF. CDR3 nucleotide sequence: TGCGCCAGCAGCCAAACAGGGTATGGCTACACCTTC.

The chain has TRBV19 and TRBJ2-6, with 9 positions matching TRBD1. V shed 5 bases and J 0 bases; nucleotides not matched to a gene: 5. The CDR3 covers 17 residues. CDR1 LNHDA and CDR2 SQIVND come from the germline V gene (reference sequence). In DNA form, the CDR3 reads TGTGCCAGTAGTTCCGGACAGGGGATCTCTGGGGCCAACGTCCTGACTTTC. It codes for CASSSGQGISGANVLTF. The entire variable domain, with the rest obtained from reference TRBV19 and TRBJ2-6, is as follows: DGGITQSPKYLFRKEGQNVTLSCEQNLNHDAMYWYRQDPGQGLRLIYYSQIVNDFQKGDIAEGYSVSREKKESFPLTVTSAQKNPTAFYLCASSSGQGISGANVLTFGAGSRLTVL.

The V call is TRBV19, the J call TRBJ2-1; 10 bases are shared with TRBD2. Germline V lookup: CDR1 LNHDA, CDR2 SQIVND (reference sequence). Trimming cost V 4 bases and J 7 bases; bases outside gene matches: 7. The CDR3 contains 15 residues. CDR3 DNA sequence: TGTGCCAGTAGTACCGGGACTAGCGAAGGAAATGAGCAGTTCTTC. Its translation is CASSTGTSEGNEQFF.

The chain has TRBV5-1 and TRBJ1-5; D might be TRBD1 (5 bases). The CDR3 has 14 residues. V shed 3 bases and J shed 1 base, with 8 bases lying between them. Germline V gene lookup returns CDR1 SGHRS and CDR2 YFSETQ. The CDR3 DNA is TGCGCCAGCAGCTGGGGCCCAAGCAATCAGCCCCAGCATTTT. It specifies CASSWGPSNQPQHF.

The chain uses TRBV27 and TRBJ1-4, with D perhaps TRBD1 (5 bases). V was shortened by 5 bases and J by 5 bases, with 12 bases between the two germline ends. In germline, CDR1 is MNHEY, CDR2 SMNVEV (reference sequence). The CDR3 is 14 amino acids. The CDR3 is CASSGAGINEKLFF. The CDR3 coding sequence is TGTGCCAGCAGTGGGGCAGGGATAAATGAAAAACTGTTTTTT.

The V gene is TRBV27, the J gene TRBJ2-7; D is possibly TRBD1 or TRBD2 (5 bases each). CDR1 MNHEY and CDR2 SMNVEV come from the germline V gene (reference sequence). V lost 1 base, J lost 1 base, and 5 bases lay in between. The CDR3 contains 13 residues. CDR3 protein: CASSLWGSYEQYF. The DNA for the CDR3 is TGTGCCAGCAGTTTATGGGGGTCCTACGAGCAGTACTTC.

This chain links TRBV30 with TRBJ2-5, with 7 bases aligning to TRBD2. The ends lost 5 bases at V and 0 bases at J; junction bases unmatched: 3. Germline values: CDR1 GTSNPN, CDR2 SVGIG (reference sequence). The CDR3 runs 13 residues. The DNA for the CDR3 is TGTGCCTGGGCGGGGGTAGACCAAGAGACCCAGTACTTC. Translation: CAWAGVDQETQYF.

This chain connects TRBV13 to TRBJ1-2; D perhaps matches TRBD1 (6 bases). Per the germline V gene, CDR1 is PRHDT and CDR2 is FYEKMQ (reference sequence). The CDR3 extends over 13 amino acids. The V and J ends lost 6 bases and 4 bases respectively, with 12 bases between them. CDR3 nucleotides: TGTGCCAGCAGTCCGACAGGTGGCTATGGCTACACCTTC. Translated, it gives CASSPTGGYGYTF. Full variable domain (outside the CDR3, taken from reference TRBV13 and TRBJ1-2): AAGVIQSPRHLIKEKRETATLKCYPIPRHDTVYWYQQGPGQDPQFLISFYEKMQSDKGSIPDRFSAQQFSDYHSELNMSSLELGDSALYFCASSPTGGYGYTFGSGTRLTVV.

V usage is TRBV10-1 and J usage is TRBJ2-5; D is perhaps TRBD1 (5 bases). The germline V and J ends were trimmed by 2 bases and 5 bases, with 12 bases remaining between them. Germline CDR1 is WNHNN and CDR2 is SYGVQD (reference sequence). The CDR3 runs 14 residues. For the CDR3, the DNA is TGCGCCAGCAGTGAGGGTGGCAGGGTGGAGACCCAGTACTTC. Its protein product is CASSEGGRVETQYF.

This chain connects TRBV4-1 to TRBJ2-1; D may be TRBD1 (7 bases). Per the germline V gene, CDR1 is MGHRA and CDR2 is YSYEKL. V gave up 4 bases and J gave up 8 bases, with 15 bases separating them. The CDR3 covers 14 residues. DNA for the CDR3: TGCGCCAGCAGCCGAGAAGGGGGCGGGGATGAGCAGTTCTTC. This sequence encodes CASSREGGGDEQFF.

J is TRBJ2-7 and V is TRBV27, with TRBD2 identical over 8 bases. Looked up from germline, CDR1 is MNHEY and CDR2 is SMNVEV (reference sequence). This CDR3 contains 16 residues. J gave up 0 bases and V 0 bases, and 4 bases lay outside the gene matches. The CDR3 bases are TGTGCCAGCAGTTTATCCCCAGGGACTAGCTCCTACGAGCAGTACTTC. Amino acid sequence: CASSLSPGTSSYEQYF.

The chain uses TRBV12-5 and TRBJ1-1; D gene unclear. This CDR3 comprises 14 residues. V was trimmed by 3 bases and J by 5 bases, leaving 13 bases between them. Germline loops: CDR1 LGHNT, CDR2 FRNRAP. CDR3 sequence: CASGFEWRRTEAFF. CDR3 DNA sequence: TGTGCTAGTGGTTTTGAGTGGAGGAGGACTGAAGCTTTCTTT.

This chain uses TRBV3-1 (or the pseudogene TRBV3-2) with TRBJ1-1, with TRBD1 as a possible D gene (5 bases). Germline values: CDR1 LGHDT, CDR2 YNNKEL (reference sequence). The CDR3 runs 11 residues. Trimming cost V 4 bases and J 7 bases, with 7 bases left between them. The CDR3 coding sequence is TGTGCCAGCAGCCGGGGGTTTGAAGCTTTCTTT. Translating gives CASSRGFEAFF.

The chain combines TRBV4-2 with TRBJ1-5; D not certain. Germline V CDR1 and CDR2: LGHNA, YNFKEQ. Trimming stripped 1 base from V and 4 bases from J, with 8 bases between. The CDR3 runs to 14 residues. As DNA, the CDR3 is TGTGCCAGCAGCCAAGGGTGGGTAAATCAGCCCCAGCATTTT. Protein: CASSQGWVNQPQHF.

The chain carries TRBV7-6 and TRBJ2-3, with TRBD2 matching 11 bases. This CDR3 comprises 16 residues. The V gene's germline CDR1 is SGHVS and CDR2 FNYEAQ. The V and J ends lost 2 bases and 2 bases, in that order; junction bases with no gene match: 3. CDR3 loop: CASSLIAGGHTDTQYF. The CDR3 DNA is TGTGCCAGCAGCTTAATAGCGGGGGGGCACACAGATACGCAGTATTTT. Full variable domain (outside the CDR3, taken from reference TRBV7-6 and TRBJ2-3): GAGVSQSPRYKVTKRGQDVALRCDPISGHVSLYWYRQALGQGPEFLTYFNYEAQQDKSGLPNDRFSAERPEGSISTLTIQRTEQRDSAMYRCASSLIAGGHTDTQYFGPGTRLTVL.

This clone has a single count. The gene calls are TRBV6-5 and TRBJ1-2; D perhaps matches TRBD1 (5 bases). Trimming shortened V by 6 bases and J by 6 bases, and 14 bases separated the two germline ends. Per the germline V gene, CDR1 is MNHEY and CDR2 is SVGAGI. The CDR3 is 13 amino acids. The CDR3: CASSDRYKDGYTF. The CDR3 DNA is TGTGCCAGCAGCGACAGATATAAAGATGGCTACACCTTC.

The rearrangement joins TRBV7-2 to TRBJ1-3, with D possibly matching TRBD1 (5 bases). V lost 5 bases, J lost 4 bases, and 12 bases lay in between. The CDR3 runs to 14 residues. Germline V gene data show CDR1 as SGHTA and CDR2 as FQGNSA. This CDR3 reads CASSLPQAGNTIYF. The CDR3 bases are TGTGCCAGCAGCCTCCCACAGGCGGGAAACACCATATATTTT.

The V and J genes are TRBV7-6 and TRBJ2-1, with D perhaps TRBD2 (7 bases). Germline CDR1 is SGHVS and CDR2 is FNYEAQ. This CDR3 region has 18 residues. Trimming stripped 6 bases from V and 0 bases from J, with 21 bases between. The CDR3 protein is CASSSLGGGLSSYNEQFF. CDR3 bases: TGTGCCAGCAGTTCCCTAGGGGGGGGGCTCAGCTCCTACAATGAGCAGTTCTTC.

The genes are TRBV5-6 and TRBJ2-2; 10 nucleotides match TRBD1. CDR1 is SGHDT, CDR2 YYEEEE, per germline. Losses at the gene ends were 3 bases for V and 5 bases for J; bases not matched to a gene: 4. The CDR3 runs 15 residues. The CDR3 nucleotides read TGTGCCAGCAGCTCTCGGACAGGGGGGACCGGGGAGCTGTTTTTT. The encoded protein is CASSSRTGGTGELFF. The entire variable domain, with the rest obtained from reference TRBV5-6 and TRBJ2-2, is as follows: DAGVTQSPTHLIKTRGQQVTLRCSPKSGHDTVSWYQQALGQGPQFIFQYYEEEERQRGNFPDRFSGHQFPNYSSELNVNALLLGDSALYLCASSSRTGGTGELFFGEGSRLTVL.

This chain connects TRBV7-8 to TRBJ1-5, with D hard to call. Germline CDR1 SGHVS, CDR2 FQNEAQ. The CDR3 covers 15 residues. V was shortened by 1 base and J by 9 bases, with 16 bases between the two germline ends. In DNA form, the CDR3 reads TGTGCCAGCAGCTTAGGGACGTTTCGAGGGCGGCCCCAGCATTTT. It translates to CASSLGTFRGRPQHF.

CDR3 in DNA: TGCAGTGCTAGTAGCGCAGGGTCGGCCGGGGAGCTGTTTTTT. This codes for CSASSAGSAGELFF. The chain is built from TRBV20-1 and TRBJ2-2, with D perhaps TRBD1 or TRBD2 (5 bases each). This CDR3 has 14 amino acids. Germline V gene data show CDR1 as DFQATT and CDR2 as SNEGSKA (reference sequence). Trimming cost V 3 bases and J 6 bases, with 14 bases left between them.

The genes are TRBV2 and TRBJ2-5, with D perhaps TRBD2 (5 bases). In germline, CDR1 is SNHLY, CDR2 FYNNEI. Between the trimmed V and J ends, which lost 3 bases and 1 base, there was a span of 18 bases. This CDR3 contains 17 residues. The DNA for the CDR3 is TGTGCCAGCAGTGACCCCCGGCGGGCGTTTATCCAAGAGACCCAGTACTTC. Amino acids: CASSDPRRAFIQETQYF.

The chain combines TRBV23-1 with TRBJ1-5; D might be TRBD1 (6 bases). TRBV23-1 is known as an ORF, though its function is uncertain. Trimming took 3 bases from V and 0 from J, leaving 12 bases between them. The CDR3 sequence is 16 residues long. The CDR3 sequence is CASSQGALYSNQPQHF. The CDR3 nucleotides are TGCGCCAGCAGTCAGGGGGCCCTGTATAGCAATCAGCCCCAGCATTTT.

The rearrangement uses TRBV19 and TRBJ1-6; no firm D call. The germline CDR1 and CDR2 sequences are LNHDA and SQIVND (reference sequence). With 8 bases removed from V and 6 bases from J, the gap between germline ends came to 17 bases. This CDR3 has 15 residues. The CDR3 sequence: CASPPPGLGNSPLHF. The CDR3 nucleotides are TGTGCCAGTCCGCCCCCGGGTCTCGGTAATTCACCCCTCCACTTT.

The V gene is TRBV7-9, the J gene TRBJ1-4; D call uncertain. The V gene lost 1 base and the J gene lost 0 bases, with 9 bases spanning the gap. The CDR3 is 16 amino acids. Per the germline V gene, CDR1 is SEHNR and CDR2 is FQNEAQ (reference sequence). This CDR3 reads CASSLVVTATNEKLFF. DNA for the CDR3: TGTGCCAGCAGCTTAGTCGTAACTGCAACTAATGAAAAACTGTTTTTT. Complete variable domain (other parts from reference TRBV7-9 and TRBJ1-4): DTGVSQNPRHKITKRGQNVTFRCDPISEHNRLYWYRQTLGQGPEFLTYFQNEAQLEKSRLLSDRFSAERPKGSFSTLEIQRTEQGDSAMYLCASSLVVTATNEKLFFGSGTQLSVL.